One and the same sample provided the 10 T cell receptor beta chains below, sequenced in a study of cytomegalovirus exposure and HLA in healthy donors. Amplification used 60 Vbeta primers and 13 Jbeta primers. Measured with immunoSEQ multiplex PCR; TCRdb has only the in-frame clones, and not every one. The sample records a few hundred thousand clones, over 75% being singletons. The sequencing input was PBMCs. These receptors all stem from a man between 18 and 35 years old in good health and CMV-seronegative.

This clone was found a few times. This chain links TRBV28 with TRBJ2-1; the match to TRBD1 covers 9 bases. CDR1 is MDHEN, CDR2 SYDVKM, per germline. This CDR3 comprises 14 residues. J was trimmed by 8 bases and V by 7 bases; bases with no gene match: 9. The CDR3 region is CASTPGQGLDEQFF. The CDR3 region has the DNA TGTGCCAGCACCCCGGGACAGGGATTGGATGAGCAGTTCTTC.

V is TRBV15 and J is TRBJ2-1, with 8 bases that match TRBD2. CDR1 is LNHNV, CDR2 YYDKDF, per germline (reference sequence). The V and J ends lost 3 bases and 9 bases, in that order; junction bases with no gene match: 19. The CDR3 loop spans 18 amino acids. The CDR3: CATSSNLVATGGFCEQFF. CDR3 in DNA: TGTGCCACCAGCAGCAACCTAGTCGCGACGGGAGGGTTCTGTGAGCAGTTCTTC.

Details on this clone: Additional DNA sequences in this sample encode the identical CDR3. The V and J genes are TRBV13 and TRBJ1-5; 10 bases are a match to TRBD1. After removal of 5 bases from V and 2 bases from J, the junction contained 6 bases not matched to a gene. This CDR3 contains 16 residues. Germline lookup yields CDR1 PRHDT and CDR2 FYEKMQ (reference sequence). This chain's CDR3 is CASSRRQGAGNQPQHF. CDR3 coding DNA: TGTGCCAGCAGCCGACGACAGGGGGCCGGCAATCAGCCCCAGCATTTT.

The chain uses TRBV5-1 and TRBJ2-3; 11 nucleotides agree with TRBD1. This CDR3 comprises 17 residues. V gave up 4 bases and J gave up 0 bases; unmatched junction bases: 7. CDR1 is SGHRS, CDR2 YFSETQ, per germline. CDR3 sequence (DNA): TGCGCCAGCAGCACCGGGACAGGGGGTCCTAGCACAGATACGCAGTATTTT. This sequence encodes CASSTGTGGPSTDTQYF. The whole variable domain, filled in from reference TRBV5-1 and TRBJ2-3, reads KAGVTQTPRYLIKTRGQQVTLSCSPISGHRSVSWYQQTPGQGLQFLFEYFSETQRNKGNFPGRFSGRQFSNSRSEMNVSTLELGDSALYLCASSTGTGGPSTDTQYFGPGTRLTVL.

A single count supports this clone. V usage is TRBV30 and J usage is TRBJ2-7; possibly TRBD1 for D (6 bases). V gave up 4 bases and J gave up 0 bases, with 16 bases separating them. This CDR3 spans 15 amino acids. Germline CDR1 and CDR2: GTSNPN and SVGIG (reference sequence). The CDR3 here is CAWTRTDQFSYEQYF. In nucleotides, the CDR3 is TGTGCCTGGACCCGGACAGATCAATTCTCCTACGAGCAGTACTTC.

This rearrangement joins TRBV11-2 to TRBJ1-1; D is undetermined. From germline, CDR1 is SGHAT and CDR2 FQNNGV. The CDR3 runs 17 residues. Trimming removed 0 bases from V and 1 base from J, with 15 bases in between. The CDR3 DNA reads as TGTGCCAGCAGCTTAGATTCCGAGGGTATGAAGAACACTGAAGCTTTCTTT. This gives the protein CASSLDSEGMKNTEAFF.

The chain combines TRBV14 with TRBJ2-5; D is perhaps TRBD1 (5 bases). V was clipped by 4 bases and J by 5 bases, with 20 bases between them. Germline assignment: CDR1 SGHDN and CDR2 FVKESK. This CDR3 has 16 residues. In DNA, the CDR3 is TGTGCCAGCAGCCCCCCAAAGGGGAACCGGGTGGAGACCCAGTACTTC. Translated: CASSPPKGNRVETQYF.

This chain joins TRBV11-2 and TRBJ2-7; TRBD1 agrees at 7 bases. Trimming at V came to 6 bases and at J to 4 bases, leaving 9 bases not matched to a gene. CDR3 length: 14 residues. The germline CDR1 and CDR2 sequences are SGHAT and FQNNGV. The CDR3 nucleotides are TGTGCCAGCAGGACTCCTGACAGGGATTACGAGCAGTACTTC. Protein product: CASRTPDRDYEQYF.

DNA for the CDR3: TGCGCCAGCAGCCTCCCTAGCGGGACGAACACCGGGGAGCTGTTTTTT. It translates to CASSLPSGTNTGELFF. The chain carries TRBV4-1 and TRBJ2-2; 9 bases match TRBD2. The germline gives CDR1 MGHRA, CDR2 YSYEKL. With 4 bases clipped from V and 0 bases from J, the junction kept 3 bases outside the gene matches. CDR3 size: 16 residues.

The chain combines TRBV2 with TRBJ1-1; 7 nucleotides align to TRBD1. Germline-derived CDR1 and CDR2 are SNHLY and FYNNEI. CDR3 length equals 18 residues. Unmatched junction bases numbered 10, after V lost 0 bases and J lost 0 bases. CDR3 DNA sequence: TGTGCCAGCAGTGAAGCGCAGGGACAGAGTAAGATGAACACTGAAGCTTTCTTT. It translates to CASSEAQGQSKMNTEAFF.